This record concerns one TCR beta chain sequence. The record originates from a study of blood T cell repertoires in COVID-19. For the study at large: Italy, Spain and the United States were the sources of the convalescent and acute COVID-19 samples. From T cells, B-cell-depleted T cells, or PBMCs came the material, which was cDNA or gDNA.

Original handling: It was from reference gene primer amplification that nucleated cell counts were estimated. TCRdb keeps only in-frame clones here, not all; method: immunoSEQ multiplex PCR. From that table come the V and J calls and clone size; the DNA was used to work out D and trimming. Found here are around 81,000 clones, over 75% of them singletons; the top ten hold about 7%. V lost 1 base to trimming and J lost 2 bases, with 8 bases between them. The CDR3 extends over 14 amino acids. Germline CDR1 and CDR2: LGHDT and YNNKEL (reference sequence). Material for sequencing was peripheral blood. This clonotype originated in a man between 65 and 79 years old with acute or convalescent COVID-19. The chain links TRBV3-1 (or the pseudogene TRBV3-2) to TRBJ1-2, with D perhaps matching TRBD1 (5 bases). CDR3 protein: CASSQGTTNYGYTF. CDR3 nucleotide sequence: TGTGCCAGCAGCCAAGGGACAACAAACTATGGCTACACCTTC.